These T cell receptor beta chains were read from a single sample in a study of breast tumors, draining lymph nodes, adjacent tissues. One entry per CDR3 protein results from TCRdb running MiXCR on the multiplex PCR reads. The profile shows approximately 190,000 distinct CDR3 sequences, roughly 29% of them singletons. Sequencing used axillary lymph node tissue. These TCRs come from a female donor with breast cancer. Some clones in this sample may be carry-over from other donors' samples. Both conserved end residues are trimmed from each CDR3. Each record gives: V gene, J gene, CDR3 protein.

v_gene: TRBV5-1
j_gene: TRBJ1-3
CDR3aa: ASSLAGQGRHTIY

v_gene: TRBV5-1
j_gene: TRBJ2-1
CDR3aa: ASSLGATGQTPYNEQF

v_gene: TRBV10-3
j_gene: TRBJ2-1
CDR3aa: AIRSAGSSYNEQF

v_gene: TRBV2
j_gene: TRBJ2-4
CDR3aa: ASSERGGRDKNIQY

v_gene: TRBV7-8
j_gene: TRBJ2-7
CDR3aa: ASSPDRGTYEQY

v_gene: TRBV9
j_gene: TRBJ2-2
CDR3aa: ASSPQQGGGTGELF

v_gene: TRBV5-6
j_gene: TRBJ2-1
CDR3aa: ASSLGLAGVGAQF

v_gene: TRBV14
j_gene: TRBJ2-3
CDR3aa: ASSLTQIRGDTQY

v_gene: TRBV6-4
j_gene: TRBJ2-5
CDR3aa: ASSDGLAGAFGRKTQY

v_gene: TRBV11-3
j_gene: TRBJ2-6
CDR3aa: ASSSTGVGANVLT